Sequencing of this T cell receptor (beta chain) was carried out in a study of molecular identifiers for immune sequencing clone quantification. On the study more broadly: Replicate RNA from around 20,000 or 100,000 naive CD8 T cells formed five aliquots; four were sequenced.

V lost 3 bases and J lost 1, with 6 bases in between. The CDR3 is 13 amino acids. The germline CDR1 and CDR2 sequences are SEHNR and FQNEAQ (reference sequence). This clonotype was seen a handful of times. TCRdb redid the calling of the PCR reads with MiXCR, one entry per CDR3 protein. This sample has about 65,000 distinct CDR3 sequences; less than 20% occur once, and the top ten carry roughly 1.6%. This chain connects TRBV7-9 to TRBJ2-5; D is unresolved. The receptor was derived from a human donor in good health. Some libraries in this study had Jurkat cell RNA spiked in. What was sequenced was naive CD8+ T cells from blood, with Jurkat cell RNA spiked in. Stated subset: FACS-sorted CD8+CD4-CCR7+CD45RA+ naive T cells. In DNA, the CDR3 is TGTGCCAGCAGCTTGCGGCCCCAAGAGACCCAGTACTTC. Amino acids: CASSLRPQETQYF.